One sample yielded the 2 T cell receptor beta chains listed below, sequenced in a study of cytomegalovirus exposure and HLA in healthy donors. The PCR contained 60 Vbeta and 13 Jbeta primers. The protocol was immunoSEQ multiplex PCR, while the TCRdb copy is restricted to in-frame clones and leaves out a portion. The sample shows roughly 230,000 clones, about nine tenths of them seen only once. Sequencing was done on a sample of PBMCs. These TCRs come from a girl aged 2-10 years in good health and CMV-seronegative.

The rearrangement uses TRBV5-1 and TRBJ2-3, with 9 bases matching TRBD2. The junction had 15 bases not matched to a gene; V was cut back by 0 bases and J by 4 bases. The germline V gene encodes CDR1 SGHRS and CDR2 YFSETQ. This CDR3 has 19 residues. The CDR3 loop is CASSLELVAGAGEADTQYF. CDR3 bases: TGCGCCAGCAGCTTGGAATTGGTAGCGGGAGCGGGGGAGGCAGATACGCAGTATTTT. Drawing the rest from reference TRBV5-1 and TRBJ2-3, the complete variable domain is KAGVTQTPRYLIKTRGQQVTLSCSPISGHRSVSWYQQTPGQGLQFLFEYFSETQRNKGNFPGRFSGRQFSNSRSEMNVSTLELGDSALYLCASSLELVAGAGEADTQYFGPGTRLTVL.

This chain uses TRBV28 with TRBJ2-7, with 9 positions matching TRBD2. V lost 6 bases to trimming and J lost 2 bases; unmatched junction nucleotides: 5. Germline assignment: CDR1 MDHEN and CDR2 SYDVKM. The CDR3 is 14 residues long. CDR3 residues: CASRTGTSTYEQYF. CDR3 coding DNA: TGTGCCAGCAGAACCGGGACTAGCACCTACGAGCAGTACTTC.